This T cell receptor beta chain comes out of a study of T cell repertoires in cytomegalovirus infection. Overall study context: An indication of both CMV infection and matching HLA type came from public TCR beta signatures. Study-level findings and limits: Adding up the frequency of public TCR beta families identified people who carried CMV plus the relevant HLA. Dominating the ex vivo response were HLA-C-restricted CMV-specific TCR beta clonotypes.

MiXCR, applied by TCRdb to the reads, yields one record per CDR3 protein. The profile covers under 350,000 distinct CDR3 sequences, with about 9.1% appearing a single time and over 2.5% taken by the ten largest. This clonotype was counted many times. Its antigen is unidentified. The TCR comes from a human donor in good health (CMV status not recorded). Some clones in this sample may be carry-over from other donors' samples. The sequencing sample was made of PBMCs.

CDR3 sequence: CSARKTGGRLYNEQFF. Here the CDR3 DNA reads TGCAGTGCTAGAAAGACAGGGGGCCGCCTCTACAATGAGCAGTTCTTC. The chain combines TRBV20-1 with TRBJ2-1; TRBD1 matches 10 bases. Germline CDR1 DFQATT, CDR2 SNEGSKA (reference sequence). V lost 2 bases to trimming and J lost 3 bases; unmatched junction nucleotides: 7. The CDR3 contains 16 residues.